The source of this TCR beta chain is a study of sequential checkpoint blockade in melanoma. The overall study: Arm A got nivolumab then ipilimumab; arm B the reverse, 1:1. After both sequences, patients received maintenance nivolumab.

Germline V gives CDR1 MNHNS, CDR2 SASEGT. CDR3 length: 16 residues. In regard to this clone: Sequence at one end of the junction differs from germline and may be a read error.

The assay was immunoSEQ multiplex PCR, and TCRdb's table has in-frame clones only and misses some. The sample lists about 15,000 clones, around 77% occurring once. Treatment indicated: randomized to nivolumab then ipilimumab (arm A) or the reverse (arm B). DNA-damaging chemotherapy had not been given to any patient beforehand. PBMC sorting kept live CD3+CD8+ cells without CD19 or CD56. The sequences come from CD8+ T cells sorted from blood (inferred from file names), collected from a patient given nivolumab and ipilimumab in sequence. The sequence derives from a human donor with melanoma. The gene calls are TRBV6-1 and TRBJ1-5; 8 bases agree with TRBD1. The CDR3, as DNA: TGTGCCAGCAGAGAAGACAGGGGCGATGGCAATCAGCCCCAGCATTTT. Its translation is CASREDRGDGNQPQHF.